The clone carrying this T cell receptor (beta chain) was observed a handful of times. Its antigen is currently unknown. TCRdb ran MiXCR on the RT-PCR reads and lists one entry per CDR3 protein. The table lists around 480,000 distinct CDR3 sequences, about 15% of them singletons, with less than 4% in the top ten. This entry is derived from a study of response to subunit inactivated influenza vaccine. General study results and limits: The study's authors posited that every seasonal influenza vaccination enlists few new T cells.

The CDR3 has 14 amino acids. CDR1 SGHTA and CDR2 FQGNSA come from the germline V gene. Deletions cut 5 bases from V and 3 bases from J, with 13 bases between. This sequence originates from a man aged 45-69 years who received an inactivated influenza vaccine. V gene TRBV7-2 combines with J gene TRBJ2-5, with D tentatively TRBD1 (6 bases). The source material was CD4+ T cells sorted from PBMCs, sampled less than 30 months after vaccination. CDR3 nucleotide sequence: TGTGCCAGCAGCCCAGGGGACCGCAAAGAGACCCAGTACTTC. It codes for CASSPGDRKETQYF.